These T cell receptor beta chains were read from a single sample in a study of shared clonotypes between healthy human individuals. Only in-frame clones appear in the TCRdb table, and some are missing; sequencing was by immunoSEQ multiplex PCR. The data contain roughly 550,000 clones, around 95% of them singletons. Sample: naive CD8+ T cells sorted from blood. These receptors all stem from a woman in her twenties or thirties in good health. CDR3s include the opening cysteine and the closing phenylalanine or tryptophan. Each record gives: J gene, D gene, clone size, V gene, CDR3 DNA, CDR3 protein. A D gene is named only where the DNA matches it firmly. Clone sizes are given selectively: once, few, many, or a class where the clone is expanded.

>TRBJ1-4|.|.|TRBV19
TGTGCCACGAAAAACAGGGATAATGAAAAACTGTTTTTT
CATKNRDNEKLFF
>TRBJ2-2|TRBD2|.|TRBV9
TGTGCCAGCAGCGCCTCGACTAGCGGGACTTTCCCCGGGGAGCTGTTTTTT
CASSASTSGTFPGELFF
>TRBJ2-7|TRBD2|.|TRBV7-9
TGTGCCAGCAGCCCGGGACTAGCGGGAGTACTATCCTACGAGCAGTACTTC
CASSPGLAGVLSYEQYF
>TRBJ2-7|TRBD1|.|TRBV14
TGTGCCAGCAGCCAAAACCAAATCATGACGGGACAGCTTACCTACGAGCAGTACTTC
CASSQNQIMTGQLTYEQYF
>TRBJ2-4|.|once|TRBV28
TGTGCCAGCAGTTCTATGGGGGAGGATGCCAAAAACATTCAGTACTTC
CASSSMGEDAKNIQYF
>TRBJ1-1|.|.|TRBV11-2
TGTGCCAGCAGCAGAACCGGGGGCCGAACTGAAGCTTTCTTT
CASSRTGGRTEAFF
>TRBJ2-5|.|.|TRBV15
TGTGCCACCAGGACAATTACTAGCTATGAGACCCAGTACTTC
CATRTITSYETQYF
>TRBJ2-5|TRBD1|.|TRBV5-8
TGTGCCAGCAGCTGGACAGGGGACGTGGGGGAGACCCAGTACTTC
CASSWTGDVGETQYF
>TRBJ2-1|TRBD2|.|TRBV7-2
TGTGCCAGCAGCTTTTTAGCGGGGCACGAGTACAATGAGCAGTTCTTC
CASSFLAGHEYNEQFF
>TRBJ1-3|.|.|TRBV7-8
TGTGCCAGCAGCTTAGTTGAGGGGGTCTCTGGAAACACCATATATTTT
CASSLVEGVSGNTIYF
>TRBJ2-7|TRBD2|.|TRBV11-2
TGTGCCAGCAGCTTAGACCCCGGGACTACCTACGAGCAGTACTTC
CASSLDPGTTYEQYF
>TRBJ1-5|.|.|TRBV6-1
TGTGCCAGCAGTGAAGTAGACCGCTCGCATTTT
CASSEVDRSHF
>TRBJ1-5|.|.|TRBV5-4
TGTGCCAGCAGCCAAGACGAACAGGGAGGTCAGCCCCAGCATTTT
CASSQDEQGGQPQHF
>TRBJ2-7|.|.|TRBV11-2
TGTGCCAGCAGCTTACTGGTAGGGGTGACGAGCTCCTACGAGCAGTACTTC
CASSLLVGVTSSYEQYF
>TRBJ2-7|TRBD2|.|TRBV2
TGTGCCAGCAGTGAAGCAGGGGGGTCCGTAGCGGGAGGCTACGAGCAGTACTTC
CASSEAGGSVAGGYEQYF
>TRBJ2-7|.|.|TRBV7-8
TGTGCCAGCAGCTTGAGGGGAACCTACGAGCAGTACTTC
CASSLRGTYEQYF
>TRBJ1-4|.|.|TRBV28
TGTGCCAGCAGTTCCACAGGGTCGTGGGGCGCTAATGAAAAACTGTTTTTT
CASSSTGSWGANEKLFF
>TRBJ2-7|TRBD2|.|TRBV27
TGTGCCAGCAGTTTCACTAGCGGCTACGAGCAGTACTTC
CASSFTSGYEQYF
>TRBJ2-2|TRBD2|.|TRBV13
TGTGCCAGCAGCTTAGCGGCTAGCGGGAGGCACGGGGAGCTGTTTTTT
CASSLAASGRHGELFF
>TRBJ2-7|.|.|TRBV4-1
TGCGCCAGCAGCCAAATACAGGGATACGAGCAGTACTTC
CASSQIQGYEQYF
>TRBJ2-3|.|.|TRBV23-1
TGCGCCAGCAGTCAATTGGGCCATGGGGGGCCAAGCACAGATACGCAGTATTTT
CASSQLGHGGPSTDTQYF
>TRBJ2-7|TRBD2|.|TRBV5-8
TGTGCCAGCGGAACTAGCGGGAGGTACTTC
CASGTSGRYF